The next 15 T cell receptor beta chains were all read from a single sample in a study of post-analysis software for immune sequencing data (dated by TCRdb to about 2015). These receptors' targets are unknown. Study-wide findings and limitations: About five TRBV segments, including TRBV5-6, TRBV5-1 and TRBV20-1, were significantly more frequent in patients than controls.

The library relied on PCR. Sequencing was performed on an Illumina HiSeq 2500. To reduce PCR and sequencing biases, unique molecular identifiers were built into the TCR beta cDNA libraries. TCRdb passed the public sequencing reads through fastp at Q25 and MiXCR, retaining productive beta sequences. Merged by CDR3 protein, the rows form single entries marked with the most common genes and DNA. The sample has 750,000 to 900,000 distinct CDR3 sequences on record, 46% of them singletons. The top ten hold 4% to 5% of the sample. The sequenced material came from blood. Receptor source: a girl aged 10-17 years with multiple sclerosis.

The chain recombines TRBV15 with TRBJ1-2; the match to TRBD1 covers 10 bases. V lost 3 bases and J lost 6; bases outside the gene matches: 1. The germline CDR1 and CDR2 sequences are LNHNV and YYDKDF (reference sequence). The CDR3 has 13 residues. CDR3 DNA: TGTGCCACCAGCAGCGGGACAGGGGATGGCTACACCTTC. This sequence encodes CATSSGTGDGYTF.

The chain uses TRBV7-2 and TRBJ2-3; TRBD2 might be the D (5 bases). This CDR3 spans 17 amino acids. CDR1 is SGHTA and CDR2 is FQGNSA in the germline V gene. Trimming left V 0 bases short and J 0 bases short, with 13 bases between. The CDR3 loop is CASSLASAGHSTDTQYF. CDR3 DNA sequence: TGTGCCAGCAGCTTAGCTTCTGCGGGCCATAGCACAGATACGCAGTATTTT.

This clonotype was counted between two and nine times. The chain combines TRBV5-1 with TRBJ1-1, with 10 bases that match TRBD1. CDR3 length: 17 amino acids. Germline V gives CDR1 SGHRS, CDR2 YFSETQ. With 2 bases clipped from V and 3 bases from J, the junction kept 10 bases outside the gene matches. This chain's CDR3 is CASSFTGTGAGDTEAFF. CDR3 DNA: TGCGCCAGCAGCTTCACCGGGACAGGGGCCGGGGACACTGAAGCTTTCTTT.

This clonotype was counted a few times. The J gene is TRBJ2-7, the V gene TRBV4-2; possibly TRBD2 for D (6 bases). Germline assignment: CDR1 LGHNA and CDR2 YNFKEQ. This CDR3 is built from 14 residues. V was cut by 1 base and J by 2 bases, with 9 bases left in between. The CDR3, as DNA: TGTGCCAGCAGCCAAGCGGGAGAAGCCTACGAGCAGTACTTC. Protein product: CASSQAGEAYEQYF.

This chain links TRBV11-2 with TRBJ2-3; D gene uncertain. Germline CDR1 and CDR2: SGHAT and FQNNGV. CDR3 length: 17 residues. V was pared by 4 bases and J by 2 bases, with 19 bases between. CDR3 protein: CASSYRGGPETTDTQYF. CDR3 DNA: TGTGCCAGCAGCTACCGCGGCGGTCCAGAGACCACAGATACGCAGTATTTT.

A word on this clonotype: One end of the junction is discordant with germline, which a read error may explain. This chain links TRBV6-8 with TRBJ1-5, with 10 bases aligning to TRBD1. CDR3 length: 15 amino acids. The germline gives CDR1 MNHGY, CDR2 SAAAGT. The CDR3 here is CASTYGQGDNQPQHF. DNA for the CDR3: TGTGCCAGCACTTACGGACAGGGGGACAACCAGCCCCAGCATTTT.

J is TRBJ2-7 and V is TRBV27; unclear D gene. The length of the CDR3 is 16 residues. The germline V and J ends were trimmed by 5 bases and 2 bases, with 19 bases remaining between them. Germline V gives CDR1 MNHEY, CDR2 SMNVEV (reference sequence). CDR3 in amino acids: CASSPSVWGKPYEQYF. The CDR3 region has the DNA TGTGCCAGCAGTCCATCCGTATGGGGAAAGCCCTACGAGCAGTACTTC.

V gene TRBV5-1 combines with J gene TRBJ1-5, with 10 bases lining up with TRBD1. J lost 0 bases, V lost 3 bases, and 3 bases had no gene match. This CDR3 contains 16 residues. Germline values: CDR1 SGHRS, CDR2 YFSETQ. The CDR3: CASSWGTGDSNQPQHF. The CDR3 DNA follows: TGCGCCAGCAGCTGGGGGACAGGGGATAGCAATCAGCCCCAGCATTTT.

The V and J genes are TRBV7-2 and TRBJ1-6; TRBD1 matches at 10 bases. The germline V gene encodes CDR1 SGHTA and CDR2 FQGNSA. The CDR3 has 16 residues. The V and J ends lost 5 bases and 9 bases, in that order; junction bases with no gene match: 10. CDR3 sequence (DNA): TGTGCCAGCAGCCACGCCACCGGGACAGGGGCTTCACCCCTCCACTTT. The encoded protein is CASSHATGTGASPLHF.

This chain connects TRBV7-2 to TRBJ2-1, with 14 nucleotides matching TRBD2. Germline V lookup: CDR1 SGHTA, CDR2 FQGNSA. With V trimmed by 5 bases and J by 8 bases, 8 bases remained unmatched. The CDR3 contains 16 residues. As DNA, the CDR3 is TGTGCCAGCAGCGTTCTTCCGGGACTAGCGGGAGATGAGCAGTTCTTC. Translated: CASSVLPGLAGDEQFF.

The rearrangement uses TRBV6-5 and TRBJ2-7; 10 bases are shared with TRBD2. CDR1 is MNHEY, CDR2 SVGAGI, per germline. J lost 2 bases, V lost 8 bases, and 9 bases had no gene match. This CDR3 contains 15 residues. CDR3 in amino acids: CASARLAGETYEQYF. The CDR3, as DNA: TGTGCCAGCGCTCGTCTAGCGGGAGAAACCTACGAGCAGTACTTC.

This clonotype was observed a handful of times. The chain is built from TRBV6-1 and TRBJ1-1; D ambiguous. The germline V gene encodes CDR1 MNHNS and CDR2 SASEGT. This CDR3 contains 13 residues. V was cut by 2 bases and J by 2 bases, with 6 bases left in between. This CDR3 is CASSESRNTEAFF. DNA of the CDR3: TGTGCCAGCAGTGAATCCAGAAACACTGAAGCTTTCTTT.

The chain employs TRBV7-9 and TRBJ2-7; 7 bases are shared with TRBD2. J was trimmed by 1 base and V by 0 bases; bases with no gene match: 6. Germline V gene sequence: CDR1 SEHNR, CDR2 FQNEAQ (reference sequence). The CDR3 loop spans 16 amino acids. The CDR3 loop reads CASSLALSGASYEQYF. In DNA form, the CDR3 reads TGTGCCAGCAGCTTAGCGCTGAGCGGGGCATCCTACGAGCAGTACTTC.

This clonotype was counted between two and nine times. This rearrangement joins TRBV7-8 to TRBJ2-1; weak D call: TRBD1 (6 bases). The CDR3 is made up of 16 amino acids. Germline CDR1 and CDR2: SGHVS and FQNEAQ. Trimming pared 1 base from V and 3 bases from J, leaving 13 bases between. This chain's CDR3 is CASSLVNREGYNEQFF. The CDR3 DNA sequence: TGTGCCAGCAGCTTAGTGAACAGGGAAGGCTACAATGAGCAGTTCTTC.

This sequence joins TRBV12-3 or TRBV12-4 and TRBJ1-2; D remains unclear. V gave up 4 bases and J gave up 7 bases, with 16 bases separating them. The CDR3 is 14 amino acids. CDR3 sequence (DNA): TGTGCCAGCAGTTGTGATGGGGTGGGAGCTGGCTACACCTTC. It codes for CASSCDGVGAGYTF.